This T cell receptor beta chain is drawn from a study of blood T cell repertoires in COVID-19 (dated by TCRdb to the early 2020s). Study-wide context: Samples covering the acute and convalescent phases of COVID-19 were provided by collaborators in the United States, Italy and Spain. The dataset comprised deeply sampled blood TCRbeta repertoires from subjects exposed to, actively infected with, or recovered from COVID-19. Where available, HLA class I and class II types were obtained from metadata supplied by the sample provider rather than from assay-based typing. The material from the prospective study consisted of cDNA or gDNA derived from T cells, B-cell-depleted T cells, or PBMCs. Nearly every sample came with metadata listing a de-identified subject ID, COVID-19 status, age in years and sex. The samples were drawn from the first 160 participants of the ongoing ImmuneRACE study and from some 1,300 subjects provided by 6 global collaborators. The repertoires were made available in a free public database intended to serve as a resource for research on the immune response to SARS-CoV-2.

For this clone: Its antigen specificity is not known. Qualities for individual bases were not recorded, and no much larger clone is one base off.

Sequences LGHNA (CDR1) and YSLEER (CDR2) are obtained from the germline V gene. Its CDR3 holds 17 amino acids, cysteine through phenylalanine. This entry keeps only the CDR3 DNA: 51 bases, framed from base 1. Trimming accounts for 0 bases at V and 4 bases at J, while the number of junction bases matched to no gene is 6. Collaborating institutions collected whole blood in K2EDTA tubes following their own protocols. Collaborator samples were shipped for TCRbeta analysis as frozen whole blood, isolated PBMCs, or DNA extracted from either sample type. TCRbeta CDR3 regions were amplified from genomic DNA by means of the immunoSEQ Assay, a bias-controlled multiplex PCR. In the original analysis: The number of nucleated cells in each sample was estimated from the amplification of reference gene primers within the assay. To quantify the absolute abundance of each unique TCRbeta CDR3 rearrangement, sequence reads were collapsed and filtered. For each sample, productive Simpson clonality was calculated by taking the square root of Simpson's diversity index across productive rearrangements. The table was pulled from immuneACCESS by TCRdb, which kept in-frame rearrangements only. Such tables lose some clones; where checked, under half of the loss comes from unresolved V genes, and the rest has no known cause. V, J and clone size derive from that table, while D and trimming were established from the DNA sequence. The sample records more than 85,000 clones, approximately 90% of which are singletons. Under 2% of the sample comes from the top ten.

Results and caveats for the whole study, not just this receptor: Clinical and demographic metadata were provided uncurated, with the amount varying by source and participant.

The sequence was collected from a man between 60 and 75 years old with acute or convalescent COVID-19. The V and J genes are TRBV4-3 and TRBJ2-2; TRBD1 aligns with 9 central bases. The material sequenced was peripheral blood. The CDR3 sequence is CASSQEGTGRGTGELFF. The DNA is TGCGCCAGCAGCCAAGAAGGGACAGGGCGCGGCACCGGGGAGCTGTTTTTT.